This T cell receptor (beta chain) was identified in a study of blood T cells in healthy people across ages. A J-beta primer mix and a sample-barcoded 5' primer were used in a second PCR of roughly 6 to 11 cycles. Carrying 12 random nucleotides, a template-switch adaptor labeled each individual cDNA molecule. Each CDR3 protein is one row after TCRdb ran MiXCR on the 5' RACE reads. The data show around 850,000 distinct CDR3 sequences, with 35% to 40% seen just once and 10% to 15% held by the top ten. Trimming left V 0 bases short and J 6 bases short, with 16 bases between. From germline, CDR1 is SGHRS and CDR2 YFSETQ. The CDR3 extends over 15 amino acids.

The receptor was derived from a man in his late teens or twenties in good health. The chain has TRBV5-1 and TRBJ2-7; D may correspond to TRBD1 or TRBD2 (6 bases each). Input material: blood. The CDR3 sequence is CASSLESGGLGEQYF. The CDR3 nucleotides are TGCGCCAGCAGCTTGGAGAGTGGGGGGCTAGGCGAGCAGTACTTC.